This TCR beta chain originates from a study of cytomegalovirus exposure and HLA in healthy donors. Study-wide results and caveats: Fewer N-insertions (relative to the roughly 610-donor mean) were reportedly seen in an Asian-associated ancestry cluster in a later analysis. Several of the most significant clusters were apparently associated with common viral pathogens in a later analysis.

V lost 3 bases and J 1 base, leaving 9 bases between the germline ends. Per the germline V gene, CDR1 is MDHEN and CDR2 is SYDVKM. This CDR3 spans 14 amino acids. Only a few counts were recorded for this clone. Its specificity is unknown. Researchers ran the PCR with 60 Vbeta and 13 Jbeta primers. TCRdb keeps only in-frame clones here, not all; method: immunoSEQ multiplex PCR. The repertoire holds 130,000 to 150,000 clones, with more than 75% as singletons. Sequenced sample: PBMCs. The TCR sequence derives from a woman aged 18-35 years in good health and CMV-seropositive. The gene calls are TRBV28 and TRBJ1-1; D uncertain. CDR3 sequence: CASSLLRENTEAFF. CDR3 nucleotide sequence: TGTGCCAGCAGTTTGCTCCGAGAGAACACTGAAGCTTTCTTT.